This T cell receptor (beta chain) was observed in a study of early stage breast cancer tumors. Study-level findings and limits: Functional markers like CD4, CD8 and FOXP3 were missed in bulk sequencing. Enriched TCRB sequences shared across patients were mostly commonly generated sequences. Comparing each tissue with blood distinguished tumor from normal in 14 of 16 patients.

Measured with immunoSEQ multiplex PCR; TCRdb has only the in-frame clones, and not every one. The sample includes roughly 5,000 clones, roughly two thirds of them seen just once. Germline trimming cut 5 bases from V and 7 bases from J; bases unmatched to any gene: 9. CDR1 is KGHSH and CDR2 is LQKENI in the germline V gene. The CDR3 loop spans 15 amino acids. As to this clone: Its target is not known.

The chain has TRBV18 and TRBJ2-1; 9 bases agree with TRBD2. This receptor was identified in a person between 55 and 69 years old with breast cancer. Sequenced sample: breast tumor tissue. The CDR3 region has the DNA TGTGCCAGCTCATCCGCGGGACTAGCACTGAATGAGCAGTTCTTC. This translates into CASSSAGLALNEQFF.